This T cell receptor (beta chain) emerged from a study of shared clonotypes between healthy human individuals. Across the whole study: CD8 memory received one plate per donor, CD8 naive two, CD4 memory three and CD4 naive three.

The V gene's germline CDR1 is SGHTS and CDR2 YDEGEE. V gave up 1 base and J gave up 11 bases, with 15 bases separating them. The CDR3 length is 13 residues. Assay: immunoSEQ multiplex PCR; the TCRdb copy retains only in-frame clones and omits some. Here the sample spans 650,000 to 750,000 clones, around 72% being singletons. About this clone: Its antigen is currently unknown.

General observations from the study: Inspection by rarefaction showed sorted-subset sequencing to be incomplete despite large depth. Between a handful of donors, naive CD4 clonotypes were shared at a level of approximately 5%.

Sample: memory CD4+ T cells sorted from blood. Indicated subset: CD45RA-negative fraction. The clonotype was recovered from a woman under 40 in good health. The chain recombines TRBV5-8 with TRBJ2-5; TRBD2 is a possible D gene (5 bases). This CDR3 reads CASSLISPPGQYF. The CDR3 coding sequence is TGTGCCAGCAGCTTGATATCACCCCCGGGGCAGTACTTC.